The entry that follows covers one T cell receptor beta chain sequence. This specimen belongs to a study of Ad26.COV2.S vaccination and SARS-CoV-2 variants. Study-wide background: Donor allocation was to the COV1001 Ad26.COV2.S trial arm.

The protocol was immunoSEQ multiplex PCR, while the TCRdb copy is restricted to in-frame clones and leaves out a portion. The top ten clones hold 10% to 15% of a sample with about 430,000 clones, more than 80% of them seen once. The treatment: about 20 received Ad26.COV2.S at low or high dose, single or two shots; 5 received placebo; per-sample allocation not given. Day 63 after the first vaccine or placebo injection was the time point for sampling. Donation was by an adult aged 18-55 years who was in Boston. CDR3 size: 14 residues. Germline CDR1 reads LNHDA; CDR2 reads SQIVND (reference sequence). V was shortened by 10 bases and J by 3 bases, with 19 bases between the two germline ends.

This rearrangement joins TRBV19 to TRBJ2-7; weak D call: TRBD1 (6 bases). The TCR originated in a person aged 18 to 65 who received the Ad26.COV2.S COVID-19 vaccine or a placebo. The sample was peripheral blood, taken in a trial of Ad26.COV2.S vaccine versus placebo. This CDR3 reads CATREGQGYYEQYF. CDR3 DNA sequence: TGTGCCACCCGGGAAGGCCAGGGGTACTACGAGCAGTACTTC.